The entry below describes one TCR beta chain. What antigen it recognizes has not been identified. No clone much larger than this one lies a single base away; base qualities are absent. The cysteine opens and the phenylalanine closes a CDR3 of 15 amino acids. The DNA shown is the 45-base CDR3, in frame from base 1. CDR1 and CDR2 were assigned from the germline V gene as SGHDT and YYEEEE. V ends up 4 bases short and J 6 bases short, with an unmatched junction base count of 6. This entry belongs to a study of blood T cell repertoires in COVID-19 (dated by TCRdb to about 2020). In terms of the full investigation: Samples from collaborators originated in the United States, Italy and Spain and spanned both the acute and convalescent phases of COVID-19. The material from the prospective study consisted of cDNA or gDNA derived from T cells, B-cell-depleted T cells, or PBMCs. The dataset comprised deeply sampled blood TCRbeta repertoires from subjects exposed to, actively infected with, or recovered from COVID-19. The repertoires were released in a freely available public database meant as a resource for research on the immune response to SARS-CoV-2. Samples were obtained from the ongoing ImmuneRACE study (first 160 participants) and from about 1,300 subjects provided by 6 global collaborators. A de-identified subject ID, COVID-19 status, age in years and sex were almost always included in the sample metadata. Where available, HLA class I and class II types were obtained from metadata supplied by the sample provider rather than from assay-based typing. Study-wide conclusions, independent of this receptor: The amount of clinical and demographic metadata varied by source and participant and was provided uncurated.

TCRbeta CDR3 regions were amplified from genomic DNA by means of the immunoSEQ Assay, a bias-controlled multiplex PCR. On the authors' methods: Within the assay, amplification of reference gene primers was used to estimate how many nucleated cells each sample contained. Sequence reads were collapsed and filtered to measure the absolute abundance of every unique TCRbeta CDR3 rearrangement. Productive Simpson clonality was computed per sample as the square root of Simpson's diversity index over productive rearrangements. TCRdb's version of the immuneACCESS table is confined to in-frame rearrangements and falls short of the full clone set. An unresolved V gene accounts for under half of the shortfall where checked; the remainder is of unknown origin. V and J calls and clone size follow that table, whereas D and trimming were derived from the DNA. For this sample the table gives approximately 220,000 clones, of which roughly 91% were detected only once. The top ten hold 4% of the sample.

Participants in the prospective study were aged about 18 to 90 years, lived in 20 to 30 United States geographic areas, and enrolled through a virtual design. To assign participants to cohorts, the prospective study relied on clinical history that participants themselves reported in a screening survey and a study questionnaire. Each participant in the prospective study had whole blood, serum and a nasopharyngeal or oropharyngeal swab collected by mobile phlebotomists. Additional blood draws and questionnaires over an approximately two-month period could optionally be provided by prospective study participants. Before DNA extraction, blood samples from the prospective study were shipped at room temperature or frozen.

The material sequenced was PBMCs or T cells enriched from blood (not recorded which). This TCR was recovered from a young woman with acute COVID-19. The V gene is TRBV5-6 and the J gene is TRBJ2-1; TRBD1 aligns with 11 central bases. The DNA is TGTGCCAGCAGCGCGGGGACAGGGGGTCGCAATGAGCAGTTCTTC. Its translation reads: CASSAGTGGRNEQFF.